The 15 T cell receptor beta chains below all came from one sample that was sequenced in a study of shared clonotypes between healthy human individuals. This table comes from immunoSEQ multiplex PCR, and its TCRdb copy is limited to in-frame clones, with some not included. Seen here are roughly 300,000 clones, over 75% observed once, and the top ten hold about a sixth. Input material: memory CD8+ T cells sorted from blood. Subset described: CD45RO+ cells pooled with CCR7-negative TemRA cells. The receptors come from a young man in good health.

The count of this clone is one. This chain links TRBV13 with TRBJ2-2; D perhaps matches TRBD2 (6 bases). Trimming removed 5 bases from V and 6 bases from J, with 13 bases in between. The V gene's germline CDR1 is PRHDT and CDR2 FYEKMQ (reference sequence). The CDR3 totals 14 residues. CDR3 amino acids: CASSLRDFSGELFF. The CDR3 region has the DNA TGTGCCAGCAGCCTCAGGGACTTTTCCGGGGAGCTGTTTTTT. The variable domain in full, completed from reference TRBV13 and TRBJ2-2, reads AAGVIQSPRHLIKEKRETATLKCYPIPRHDTVYWYQQGPGQDPQFLISFYEKMQSDKGSIPDRFSAQQFSDYHSELNMSSLELGDSALYFCASSLRDFSGELFFGEGSRLTVL.

This sequence joins TRBV7-9 and TRBJ2-2; 8 bases fit TRBD2. CDR3 length equals 18 residues. Germline V gene lookup returns CDR1 SEHNR and CDR2 FQNEAQ (reference sequence). Losses at the gene ends were 4 bases for V and 4 bases for J; bases not matched to a gene: 14. The CDR3 loop reads CASSSTGGERDITGELFF. The DNA for the CDR3 is TGTGCCAGCAGCTCCACCGGGGGGGAGCGGGATATCACCGGGGAGCTGTTTTTT.

V gene TRBV4-1 combines with J gene TRBJ2-2; D is unclear. The V end was cut by 0 bases, the J end by 6 bases, with 11 bases between. CDR1 and CDR2 (germline): MGHRA, YSYEKL. This CDR3 is 15 amino acids long. The DNA of the CDR3 is TGCGCCAGCAGCCAAGAGAGAAGAACGGCCGGGGAGCTGTTTTTT. Translated, it gives CASSQERRTAGELFF.

The chain is built from TRBV7-9 and TRBJ2-7, with TRBD1 identical over 7 bases. The CDR3 loop spans 14 amino acids. Germline CDR1 is SEHNR and CDR2 is FQNEAQ (reference sequence). Trimming cost V 5 bases and J 4 bases; bases outside gene matches: 8. The CDR3 loop is CASSLRQGLYEQYF. The DNA of the CDR3 is TGTGCCAGCAGCCTGCGACAGGGTCTATACGAGCAGTACTTC.

This clone showed up just once. This chain connects TRBV5-1 to TRBJ1-1; D is possibly TRBD1 (5 bases). This CDR3 has 17 residues. Trimming took off 0 bases at V and 0 bases at J, with 15 bases between the two ends. The germline V gene encodes CDR1 SGHRS and CDR2 YFSETQ. In DNA, the CDR3 is TGCGCCAGCAGCTTGGTGGGTCAGGGACCCTTGAACACTGAAGCTTTCTTT. Translating gives CASSLVGQGPLNTEAFF.

The chain employs TRBV20-1 and TRBJ2-5; D remains ambiguous. The CDR3 covers 10 residues. V was trimmed by 6 bases and J by 3 bases, leaving 5 bases between them. Germline loops: CDR1 DFQATT, CDR2 SNEGSKA (reference sequence). CDR3 in amino acids: CSALEETQYF. CDR3 bases: TGCAGTGCCCTCGAAGAGACCCAGTACTTC.

The rearrangement links TRBV9 to TRBJ1-4; D unresolved. V was clipped by 0 bases and J by 5 bases, with 8 bases between them. CDR1 is SGDLS and CDR2 is YYNGEE in the germline V gene. This CDR3 is built from 14 residues. CDR3 sequence: CASSVGANNEKLFF. The CDR3 DNA reads TGTGCCAGCAGCGTAGGGGCGAACAATGAAAAACTGTTTTTT.

This chain links TRBV6-5 with TRBJ2-1; possibly TRBD1 for D (6 bases). The V gene lost 3 bases and the J gene lost 6 bases, with 9 bases spanning the gap. Germline values: CDR1 MNHEY, CDR2 SVGAGI. The CDR3 is made up of 13 amino acids. The DNA for the CDR3 is TGTGCCAGCAGTTATGACAGGTTCAATGAGCAGTTCTTC. Its protein is CASSYDRFNEQFF.

Details on this clone: The same CDR3 also results from other DNA sequences found in this sample. This rearrangement joins TRBV4-3 to TRBJ1-1; D remains ambiguous. The germline V gene encodes CDR1 LGHNA and CDR2 YSLEER. CDR3 length equals 15 residues. V dropped 0 bases and J dropped 0 bases, with 8 bases sitting between them. The CDR3 loop is CASSQDATLNTEAFF. The CDR3 nucleotides read TGCGCCAGCAGCCAAGACGCGACACTGAACACTGAAGCTTTCTTT.

This sequence joins TRBV15 and TRBJ2-4; unclear D gene. V was cut by 0 bases and J by 0 bases, with 9 bases left in between. This CDR3 contains 16 residues. Germline loops: CDR1 LNHNV, CDR2 YYDKDF (reference sequence). This CDR3 reads CATSRDGFGAKNIQYF. CDR3 DNA: TGTGCCACCAGCAGAGATGGGTTTGGAGCCAAAAACATTCAGTACTTC.

The chain employs TRBV9 and TRBJ2-3; TRBD2 agrees at 8 bases. The V gene's germline CDR1 is SGDLS and CDR2 YYNGEE. V gave up 4 bases and J gave up 2 bases; unmatched junction bases: 6. The CDR3 spans 15 residues. CDR3: CASSPGLANTDTQYF. The DNA of the CDR3 is TGTGCCAGCAGCCCCGGACTAGCCAACACAGATACGCAGTATTTT.

This rearrangement joins TRBV5-1 to TRBJ2-5, with TRBD2 identical over 9 bases. V gave up 4 bases and J gave up 0 bases; unmatched junction bases: 4. CDR3 size: 15 residues. The germline gives CDR1 SGHRS, CDR2 YFSETQ. CDR3 residues: CASSPRLADQETQYF. The DNA for the CDR3 is TGCGCCAGCAGCCCACGACTAGCGGACCAAGAGACCCAGTACTTC.

The rearrangement links TRBV4-1 to TRBJ2-6; D not resolved. This CDR3 is built from 15 residues. The V end was cut by 4 bases, the J end by 1 base, with 8 bases between. CDR1 MGHRA and CDR2 YSYEKL come from the germline V gene. The CDR3 protein is CASSPRNSGANVLTF. CDR3 bases: TGCGCCAGCAGCCCGAGGAATTCTGGGGCCAACGTCCTGACTTTC.

This clone turned up a few times. The J gene is TRBJ2-7, the V gene TRBV6-6; a possible D gene is TRBD2 (5 bases). In germline, CDR1 is MNHNY, CDR2 SVGAGI (reference sequence). Deletions cut 6 bases from V and 7 bases from J, with 13 bases between. This CDR3 contains 12 residues. CDR3: CASSSDFVEQYF. The CDR3 DNA follows: TGTGCCAGCAGCTCGGACTTCGTGGAGCAGTACTTC.

A note on this clone: One end of the junction fails to match germline, which may point to a read error. This rearrangement joins TRBV7-7 to TRBJ2-7; D is unclear. CDR1 is SSHAT, CDR2 FNYEAQ, per germline (reference sequence). The CDR3 sequence is 14 residues long. CDR3 nucleotide sequence: TGTGCTAGCAGCTTCCTGGGGTGTCCCTACGAGCAGTACTTC. This codes for CASSFLGCPYEQYF.